The clone carrying this T cell receptor (beta chain) showed up just a few times. Its antigen is still unknown. Primed by a sample-barcoded 5' primer and a J-beta primer mix, a second PCR proceeded for about 6 to 11 cycles. The template-switch adaptor was a 5' adaptor with 12 random nucleotides. It tagged each cDNA molecule. In TCRdb, the 5' RACE reads were re-called with MiXCR into one record per CDR3 protein. The sample carries about 810,000 distinct CDR3 sequences, around 34% recorded once. This sample is part of a study of blood T cells in healthy people across ages. Every sample had a minimum of 6 million PBMCs isolated. Whole-study results and caveats: Estimated diversity across one million T cells was deemed an underestimate. A strong correlation between TCR beta diversity and naive T cell percentage was seen.

The CDR3 is 14 amino acids. V trimming: 2 bases; J trimming: 4 bases; junction bases outside the gene matches: 4. The germline CDR1 and CDR2 sequences are KGHSY and FQNENV. The chain carries TRBV16 and TRBJ1-1, with 7 bases matching TRBD1. Sequencing input: blood. This clonotype originated in a man aged 18 to 35 in good health. The CDR3 nucleotides are TGTGCCAGCAGCCAACAGGGGGAGGGCACTGAAGCTTTCTTT. Translated, it gives CASSQQGEGTEAFF. The variable domain in full, with the rest retrieved from reference TRBV16 and TRBJ1-1, is GEEVAQTPKHLVRGEGQKAKLYCAPIKGHSYVFWYQQVLKNEFKFLISFQNENVFDETGMPKERFSAKCLPNSPCSLEIQATKLEDSAVYFCASSQQGEGTEAFFGQGTRLTVV.